These 11 T cell receptor beta chains were all obtained from the same sample, sequenced in a study of Ad26.COV2.S vaccination and SARS-CoV-2 variants. Treatment defined: about 20 received Ad26.COV2.S at low or high dose, single or two shots; 5 received placebo; per-sample allocation not given. Collection of the samples took place on day 63 after the first injection of vaccine or placebo. Measured with immunoSEQ multiplex PCR; TCRdb has only the in-frame clones, and not every one. The sample has roughly 320,000 clones, around 83% seen once. Sequenced material: peripheral blood, taken in a trial of Ad26.COV2.S vaccine versus placebo. The receptor source for this set is a person aged 18-60 years who received the Ad26.COV2.S COVID-19 vaccine or a placebo.

The chain recombines TRBV18 with TRBJ1-1, with 8 bases lining up with TRBD1. Germline assignment: CDR1 KGHSH and CDR2 LQKENI. The ends lost 5 bases at V and 4 bases at J; junction bases unmatched: 6. CDR3 length: 14 residues. As DNA, the CDR3 is TGTGCCAGCTCATCAGGGGGCGGGGGCACTGAAGCTTTCTTT. Translation: CASSSGGGGTEAFF.

The chain combines TRBV18 with TRBJ1-2; a possible D gene is TRBD1 (5 bases). Germline V gene sequence: CDR1 KGHSH, CDR2 LQKENI. The CDR3 has 15 residues. V dropped 5 bases and J dropped 2 bases, with 15 bases sitting between them. CDR3 amino acids: CASSTGAGGNYGYTF. CDR3 DNA: TGTGCCAGCTCAACAGGCGCGGGGGGAAACTATGGCTACACCTTC.

This clone came up a few times. The gene calls are TRBV30 and TRBJ2-7, with D perhaps matching TRBD2 (6 bases). Deletions cut 4 bases from V and 4 bases from J, with 20 bases between. This CDR3 region has 15 residues. Germline V gene lookup returns CDR1 GTSNPN and CDR2 SVGIG (reference sequence). The DNA of the CDR3 is TGTGCCTGGAACCTCCCCCCGGCCGGGAGTTACGAGCAGTACTTC. This encodes CAWNLPPAGSYEQYF.

This clone appeared once. The rearrangement uses TRBV2 and TRBJ2-1; TRBD1 agrees at 7 bases. Germline V CDR1 and CDR2: SNHLY, FYNNEI. The CDR3 contains 13 residues. V shed 4 bases and J 3 bases; nucleotides not matched to a gene: 0. CDR3 residues: CASSGQGYNEQFF. The CDR3 region has the DNA TGTGCCAGCAGTGGACAGGGCTACAATGAGCAGTTCTTC.

The chain is built from TRBV7-3 and TRBJ1-1; D is unclear. Germline loops: CDR1 SGHTA, CDR2 FQGTGA. V was shortened by 4 bases and J by 4 bases, with 10 bases between the two germline ends. CDR3 size: 13 residues. The CDR3 spells CASSYVGSTEAFF. Here the CDR3 DNA reads TGTGCCAGCAGCTACGTGGGGAGCACTGAAGCTTTCTTT.

This clone is a singleton in its sample. This CDR3 reads CASSQQGAGGYTF. For the CDR3, the DNA is TGTGCCAGCAGCCAACAGGGGGCAGGAGGCTACACCTTC. The V call is TRBV12-3 or TRBV12-4, the J call TRBJ1-2; 9 nucleotides match TRBD1. V lost 6 bases to trimming and J lost 8 bases; unmatched junction nucleotides: 7. The CDR3 extends over 13 amino acids.

The chain recombines TRBV19 with TRBJ2-7; D may be TRBD1 (5 bases). Germline CDR1 LNHDA, CDR2 SQIVND (reference sequence). The CDR3 covers 16 residues. V lost 0 bases, J lost 1 base, and 13 bases lay in between. CDR3 in amino acids: CASSIDATEPSYEQYF. CDR3 in DNA: TGTGCCAGTAGTATAGATGCGACAGAGCCTTCCTACGAGCAGTACTTC.

The chain employs TRBV18 and TRBJ2-7; 7 positions match TRBD1. Trimming cost V 3 bases and J 6 bases; bases outside gene matches: 5. CDR1 is KGHSH, CDR2 LQKENI, per germline. The CDR3 sequence is 13 residues long. The CDR3 loop is CASSPDRVGEQYF. CDR3 DNA sequence: TGTGCCAGCTCACCCGACAGGGTTGGCGAGCAGTACTTC. Using reference TRBV18 and TRBJ2-7 for the parts outside the CDR3, the full variable domain is NAGVMQNPRHLVRRRGQEARLRCSPMKGHSHVYWYRQLPEEGLKFMVYLQKENIIDESGMPKERFSAEFPKEGPSILRIQQVVRGDSAAYFCASSPDRVGEQYFGPGTRLTVT.

The CDR3 spells CASSQDGGPGTGGIGEAFF. DNA for the CDR3: TGCGCCAGCAGCCAAGATGGGGGTCCCGGGACAGGGGGCATCGGTGAAGCTTTCTTT. V usage is TRBV4-3 and J usage is TRBJ1-1, with TRBD1 matching 12 bases. After removal of 0 bases from V and 7 bases from J, the junction contained 15 bases not matched to a gene. The CDR3 runs 19 residues. Germline values: CDR1 LGHNA, CDR2 YSLEER.

The chain employs TRBV5-6 and TRBJ1-1; D not resolved. The V end lost 3 bases, the J end lost 2 bases, and 11 bases lay between the germline ends. The CDR3 totals 14 residues. Germline values: CDR1 SGHDT, CDR2 YYEEEE. CDR3 coding DNA: TGTGCCAGCAGCTCGACCAGAAGTAACACTGAAGCTTTCTTT. It encodes CASSSTRSNTEAFF.

The chain uses TRBV6-5 and TRBJ2-7; D is possibly TRBD1 (5 bases). Trimming took 7 bases from V and 0 from J, leaving 10 bases between them. Germline-derived CDR1 and CDR2 are MNHEY and SVGAGI. The CDR3 contains 13 residues. The CDR3 here is CASKTASSYEQYF. As DNA, the CDR3 is TGTGCCAGCAAGACAGCTTCCTCCTACGAGCAGTACTTC.